This T cell receptor (beta chain) was identified in a study of blood T cells in healthy people across ages. The study's findings and limits: Across the age range, TCR beta diversity per million T cells fell in a roughly linear way.

Next came a second PCR, run for about 7 to 12 cycles, which used a sample-barcoded 5' primer along with a J-beta primer mix. TCRdb independently ran MiXCR on the 5' RACE reads; one entry per CDR3 protein. The repertoire holds hundreds of thousands of distinct CDR3 sequences, roughly 25% seen once, with 9.4% in the top ten. This clonotype was detected only a few times. The antigen is not known. Another study also made use of these data, one on T cells of mothers and their children. That paper states: Donation was provided by three healthy Caucasian mothers along with their six children. TCR recombination output is shaped by thymic selection similarly in related and unrelated pairs.

This receptor was obtained from a boy between 5 and 17 years old in good health. The specimen sequenced was blood.

The CDR3 region has the DNA TGCAGTGCTAGGTCTAGCGAAAGCACAGATACGCAGTATTTT. It codes for CSARSSESTDTQYF. The chain has TRBV20-1 and TRBJ2-3; maybe TRBD2 (6 bases). Per the germline V gene, CDR1 is DFQATT and CDR2 is SNEGSKA (reference sequence). This CDR3 has 14 amino acids. Deletions cut 3 bases from V and 0 bases from J, with 10 bases between.